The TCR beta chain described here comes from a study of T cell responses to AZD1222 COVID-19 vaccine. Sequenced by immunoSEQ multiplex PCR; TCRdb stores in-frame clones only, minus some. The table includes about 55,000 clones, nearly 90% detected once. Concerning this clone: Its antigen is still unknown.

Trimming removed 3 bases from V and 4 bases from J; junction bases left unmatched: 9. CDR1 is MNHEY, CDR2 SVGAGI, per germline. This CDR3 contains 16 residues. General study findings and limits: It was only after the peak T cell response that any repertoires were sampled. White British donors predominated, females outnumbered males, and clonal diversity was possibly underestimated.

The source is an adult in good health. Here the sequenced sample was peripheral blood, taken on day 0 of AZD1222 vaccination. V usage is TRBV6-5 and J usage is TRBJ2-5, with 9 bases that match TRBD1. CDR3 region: CASSYSGTGFGETQYF. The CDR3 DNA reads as TGTGCCAGCAGTTATTCCGGGACAGGGTTCGGAGAGACCCAGTACTTC.